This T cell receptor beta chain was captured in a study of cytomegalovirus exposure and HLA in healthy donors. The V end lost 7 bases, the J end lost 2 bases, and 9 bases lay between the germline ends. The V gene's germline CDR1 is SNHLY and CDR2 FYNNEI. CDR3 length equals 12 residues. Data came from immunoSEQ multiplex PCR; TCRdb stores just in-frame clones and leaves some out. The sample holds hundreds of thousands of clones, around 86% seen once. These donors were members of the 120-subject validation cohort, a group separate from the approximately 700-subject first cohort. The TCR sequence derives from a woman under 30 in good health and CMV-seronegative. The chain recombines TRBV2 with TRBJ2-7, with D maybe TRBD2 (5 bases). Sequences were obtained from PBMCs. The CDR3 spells CASIRAAYEQYF. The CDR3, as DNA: TGTGCCAGCATTAGAGCGGCCTACGAGCAGTACTTC.